This T cell receptor beta chain stems from a study of T cell repertoires in cytomegalovirus infection. As to this clonotype: Its antigen is unknown.

J gave up 6 bases and V 2 bases, and 3 bases lay outside the gene matches. This CDR3 is 14 amino acids long. TCRdb reprocessed the reads via MiXCR and lists one record per CDR3 protein. Of around 310,000 distinct CDR3 sequences in the sample, approximately 32% are singletons; the top ten hold 15% to 20%. The sequenced sample was cultured PBMCs, obtained from culture after CMV antigen stimulation. This sequence joins TRBV12-3 or TRBV12-4 and TRBJ2-3, with 9 bases matching TRBD1. The receptor was derived from a human donor in good health (CMV status not recorded). Some clones in this sample may be carry-over from other donors' samples. The DNA for the CDR3 is TGTGCCAGCAGTTTACGACAGGGGGGGGATACGCAGTATTTT. This codes for CASSLRQGGDTQYF.